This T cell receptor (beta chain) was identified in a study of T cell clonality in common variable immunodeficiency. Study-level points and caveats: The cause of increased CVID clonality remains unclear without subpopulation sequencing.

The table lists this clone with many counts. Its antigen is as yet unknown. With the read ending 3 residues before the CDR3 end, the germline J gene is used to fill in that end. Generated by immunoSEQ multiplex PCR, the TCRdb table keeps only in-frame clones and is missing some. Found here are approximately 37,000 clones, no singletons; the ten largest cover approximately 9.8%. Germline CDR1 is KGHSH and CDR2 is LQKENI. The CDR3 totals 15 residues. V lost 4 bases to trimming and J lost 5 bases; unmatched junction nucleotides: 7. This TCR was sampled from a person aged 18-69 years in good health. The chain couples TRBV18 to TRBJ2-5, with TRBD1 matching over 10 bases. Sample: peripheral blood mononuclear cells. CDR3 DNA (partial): TGTGCCAGCTCACTCCGACAGGGGGCGAAGGAGACC. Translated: CASSLRQGAKET. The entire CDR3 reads CASSLRQGAKETQYF.